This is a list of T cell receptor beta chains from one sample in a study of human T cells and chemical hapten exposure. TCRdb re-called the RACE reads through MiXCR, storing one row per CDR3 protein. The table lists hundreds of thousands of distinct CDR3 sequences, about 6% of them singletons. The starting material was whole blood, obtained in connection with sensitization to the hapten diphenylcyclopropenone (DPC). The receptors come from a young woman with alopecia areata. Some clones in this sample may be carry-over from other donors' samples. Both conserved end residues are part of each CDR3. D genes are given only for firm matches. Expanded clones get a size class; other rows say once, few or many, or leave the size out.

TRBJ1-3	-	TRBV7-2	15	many	CASSPDRTTGNTIYF	TGTGCCAGCAGCCCCGACAGGACGACTGGAAACACCATATATTTT
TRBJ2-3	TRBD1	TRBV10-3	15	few	CAISRQGPSTDTQYF	TGTGCCATCAGTCGACAGGGCCCTAGCACAGATACGCAGTATTTT
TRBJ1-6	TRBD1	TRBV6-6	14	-	CASIGGTGHSPLHF	TGTGCCAGCATTGGGGGGACAGGCCATTCACCCCTCCACTTT
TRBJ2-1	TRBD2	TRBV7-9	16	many	CASSRSSGGNDNEQFF	TGTGCCAGCAGCCGATCTAGCGGGGGTAACGACAATGAGCAGTTCTTC
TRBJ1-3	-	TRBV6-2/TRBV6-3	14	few	CASGRQPNGNTIYF	TGTGCCAGCGGCCGACAGCCAAACGGAAACACCATATATTTT
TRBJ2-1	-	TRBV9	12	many	CASSPWTGEQFF	TGTGCCAGCAGCCCGTGGACCGGTGAGCAGTTCTTC
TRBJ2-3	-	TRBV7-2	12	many	CASSTRTDTQYF	TGTGCCAGCAGTACAAGGACAGATACGCAGTATTTT
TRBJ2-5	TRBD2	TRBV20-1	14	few	CSARDGRGTETQYF	TGCAGTGCTAGAGATGGGAGGGGTACAGAGACCCAGTACTTC
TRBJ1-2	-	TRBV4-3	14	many	CASSLNRANYGYTF	TGCGCCAGCAGCCTAAACAGGGCTAACTATGGCTACACCTTC
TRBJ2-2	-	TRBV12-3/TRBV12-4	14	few	CASSLGFGTGELFF	TGTGCCAGCAGTTTAGGGTTTGGCACCGGGGAGCTGTTTTTT
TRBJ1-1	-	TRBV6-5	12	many	CATKRMNTEAFF	TGTGCCACCAAAAGAATGAACACTGAAGCTTTCTTT
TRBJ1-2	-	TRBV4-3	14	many	CASSQNRLNYGYTF	TGCGCCAGCAGCCAAAACAGACTAAACTATGGCTACACCTTC
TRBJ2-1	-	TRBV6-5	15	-	CASSKGGGPRNEQFF	TGTGCCAGCAGCAAAGGGGGGGGGCCTCGGAATGAGCAGTTCTTC
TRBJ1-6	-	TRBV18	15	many	CASSPRGQSNSPLHF	TGTGCCAGCTCACCACGGGGACAATCCAATTCACCCCTCCACTTT
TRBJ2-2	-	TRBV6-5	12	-	CASSPFNGELFF	TGTGCCAGCAGTCCCTTCAACGGGGAGCTGTTTTTT
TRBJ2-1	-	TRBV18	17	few	CASSPPLVGSGIYEQFF	TGTGCCAGCTCACCACCGCTAGTGGGGAGCGGAATCTATGAGCAGTTCTTC
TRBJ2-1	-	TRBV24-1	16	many	CATSDSTGSSYNEQFF	TGTGCCACCAGTGATTCCACAGGGAGCTCCTACAATGAGCAGTTCTTC
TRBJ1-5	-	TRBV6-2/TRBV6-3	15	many	CASSYPRELGGPQHF	TGTGCCAGCAGTTACCCCCGGGAGCTAGGTGGGCCCCAGCATTTT
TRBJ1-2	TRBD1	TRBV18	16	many	CASSPPLDRGSYGYTF	TGTGCCAGCTCACCACCGTTGGACAGGGGGAGTTATGGCTACACCTTC
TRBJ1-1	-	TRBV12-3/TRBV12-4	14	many	CASRTRAPHTEAFF	TGTGCCAGCAGGACCCGGGCCCCTCACACTGAAGCTTTCTTT
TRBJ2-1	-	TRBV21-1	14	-	CASSRDTFYNEQFF	TGTGCCAGCAGCAGGGACACCTTTTACAATGAGCAGTTCTTC
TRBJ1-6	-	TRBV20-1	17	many	CSARDRLWGNGNSPLHF	TGCAGTGCTAGAGATAGACTCTGGGGGAATGGAAATTCACCCCTCCACTTT
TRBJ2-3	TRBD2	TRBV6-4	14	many	CASSLTSVTDTQYF	TGTGCCAGCAGCCTGACTAGCGTCACAGATACGCAGTATTTT
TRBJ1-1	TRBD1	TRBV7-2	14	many	CASSFQGADTEAFF	TGTGCCAGCAGCTTTCAGGGGGCTGACACTGAAGCTTTCTTT
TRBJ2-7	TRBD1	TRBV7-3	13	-	CASSPTGEYEQYF	TGTGCCAGCAGCCCGACAGGGGAATACGAGCAGTACTTC
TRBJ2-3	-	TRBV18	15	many	CASSPDQQGTDTQYF	TGTGCCAGCTCACCAGATCAACAGGGAACAGATACGCAGTATTTT
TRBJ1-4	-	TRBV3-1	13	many	CASSPQGLEKLFF	TGTGCCAGCAGCCCCCAGGGTCTGGAAAAACTGTTTTTT
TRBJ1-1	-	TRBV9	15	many	CASSTSGGSGTEAFF	TGTGCCAGCAGCACGTCCGGGGGAAGCGGCACTGAAGCTTTCTTT
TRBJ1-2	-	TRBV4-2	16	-	CASSQVFPQAGGGYTF	TGTGCCAGCAGCCAAGTCTTTCCGCAGGCTGGAGGGGGCTACACCTTC
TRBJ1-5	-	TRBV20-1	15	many	CSAQRAGKGNQPQHF	TGCAGTGCCCAGAGAGCGGGGAAGGGCAATCAGCCCCAGCATTTT
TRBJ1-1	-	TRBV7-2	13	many	CASSFSQNTEAFF	TGTGCCAGCAGCTTCTCCCAGAACACTGAAGCTTTCTTT
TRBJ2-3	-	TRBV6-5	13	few	CASRPTNTDTQYF	TGTGCCAGCAGACCGACGAACACAGATACGCAGTATTTT
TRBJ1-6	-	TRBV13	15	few	CASSLGLSYNSPLHF	TGTGCCAGCAGCTTAGGACTCTCCTATAATTCACCCCTCCACTTT
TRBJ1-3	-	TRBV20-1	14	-	CSADPFNSGNTIYF	TGCAGTGCTGACCCATTTAACTCTGGAAACACCATATATTTT
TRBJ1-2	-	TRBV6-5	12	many	CASGGIAGSYTF	TGTGCCAGCGGTGGGATCGCTGGAAGCTACACCTTC
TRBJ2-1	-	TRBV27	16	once	CASRWSGSPTTNEQFF	TGTGCCAGTCGTTGGAGCGGCTCCCCTACTACAAATGAGCAGTTCTTC
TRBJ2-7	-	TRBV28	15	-	CASSFGAASTYEQYF	TGTGCCAGCAGTTTCGGGGCCGCATCTACCTACGAGCAGTACTTC
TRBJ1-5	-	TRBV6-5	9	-	CASSKPQHF	TGTGCCAGCAGCAAGCCCCAGCATTTT
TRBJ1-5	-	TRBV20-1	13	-	CSARDEETQPQHF	TGCAGTGCTAGAGATGAGGAAACTCAGCCCCAGCATTTT
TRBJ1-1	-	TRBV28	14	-	CASSLQGGSTEAFF	TGTGCCAGCAGCCTGCAGGGAGGATCTACTGAAGCTTTCTTT
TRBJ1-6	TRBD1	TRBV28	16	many	CASSLSQGGRNSPLHF	TGTGCCAGCAGTTTATCCCAGGGGGGAAGAAATTCACCCCTCCACTTT
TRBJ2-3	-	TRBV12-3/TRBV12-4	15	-	CASSLRLANTDTQYF	TGTGCCAGCAGTTTACGGCTGGCTAACACAGATACGCAGTATTTT
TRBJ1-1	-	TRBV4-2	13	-	CASSQAGVSEAFF	TGTGCCAGCAGCCAAGCAGGGGTATCTGAAGCTTTCTTT
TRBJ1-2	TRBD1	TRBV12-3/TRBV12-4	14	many	CASSGQEGSYGYTF	TGTGCCAGCAGTGGACAGGAAGGGTCCTATGGCTACACCTTC
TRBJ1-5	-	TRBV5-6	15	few	CASTLGPDLNQPQHF	TGTGCCAGCACCCTAGGGCCCGACCTTAATCAGCCCCAGCATTTT
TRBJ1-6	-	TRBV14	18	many	CASSQDWTASSYNSPLHF	TGTGCCAGCAGCCAGGATTGGACAGCGAGCTCCTATAATTCACCCCTCCACTTT